The present T cell receptor beta chain was sequenced within a study of human T cells and chemical hapten exposure. This clonotype was observed a handful of times. TCRdb independently ran MiXCR on the RACE reads; one entry per CDR3 protein. The sample contains around 380,000 distinct CDR3 sequences, 4.8% of which appear only once. Time point in this sample: patch test 1, 2 weeks after DPC sensitization. Treatment specified: therapeutic diphenylcyclopropenone sensitization with weekly scalp DPC. Material: whole blood, obtained in connection with sensitization to the hapten diphenylcyclopropenone (DPC). The receptor was isolated from a woman in her fifties or sixties with alopecia areata. Some clones in this sample may be carry-over from other donors' samples.

CDR3 amino acids: CASSFMYNEQFF. The DNA of the CDR3 is TGTGCCAGCAGCTTTATGTACAATGAGCAGTTCTTC. This chain links TRBV7-6 with TRBJ2-1; D not resolved. Trimming took off 3 bases at V and 4 bases at J, with 4 bases between the two ends. Per germline, CDR1 SGHVS and CDR2 FNYEAQ. CDR3 size: 12 residues.